The 27 T cell receptor beta chains given below trace back to one sample, sequenced in a study of control samples from healthy donors and cancer patients. TCRdb keeps only in-frame clones here, not all; method: immunoSEQ multiplex PCR. This repertoire shows 35,000 to 50,000 clones, roughly 85% found once; its top ten account for 45% to 50%. The source material was blood. The receptors come from a man aged 60 to 69 in good health.

The chain is built from TRBV30 and TRBJ1-1, with D perhaps TRBD1 (5 bases). Trimming took 6 bases from V and 6 from J, leaving 17 bases between them. The CDR3 is made up of 13 amino acids. Germline CDR1 is GTSNPN and CDR2 is SVGIG (reference sequence). The CDR3 spells CACCPQLGAEAFF. The CDR3 DNA reads as TGTGCCTGTTGTCCCCAGCTGGGGGCTGAAGCTTTCTTT.

This chain joins TRBV5-5 and TRBJ1-6; no clear D. Germline CDR1 SGHKS, CDR2 YYEKEE (reference sequence). The CDR3 length is 16 residues. Trimming left V 2 bases short and J 0 bases short, with 9 bases between. The CDR3 DNA reads TGTGCCAGCAGCTTTCAGTATGGCTCCTATAATTCACCCCTCCACTTT. The encoded protein is CASSFQYGSYNSPLHF.

The chain uses TRBV9 and TRBJ2-7; D possibly corresponds to TRBD1 (5 bases). This CDR3 spans 13 amino acids. In germline, CDR1 is SGDLS, CDR2 YYNGEE. Trimming removed 3 bases from V and 2 bases from J, with 9 bases in between. The DNA for the CDR3 is TGTGCCAGCAGCGCAGGGATTACCTACGAGCAGTACTTC. It translates to CASSAGITYEQYF.

This sequence joins TRBV7-2 and TRBJ1-1; 9 nucleotides line up with TRBD1. This CDR3 contains 16 residues. Germline V lookup: CDR1 SGHTA, CDR2 FQGNSA. After removal of 5 bases from V and 1 base from J, the junction contained 8 bases not matched to a gene. The CDR3 here is CASSLRTGAGNTEAFF. CDR3 DNA: TGTGCCAGCAGCCTGAGGACAGGGGCCGGGAACACTGAAGCTTTCTTT.

The V and J genes are TRBV29-1 and TRBJ1-4; D is unclear. CDR1 and CDR2 from the germline V gene are SQVTM and ANQGSEA. Deletions cut 4 bases from V and 4 bases from J, with 4 bases between. The CDR3 covers 11 residues. Here the CDR3 reads CSVGRNEKLFF. DNA for the CDR3: TGCAGCGTTGGGCGTAATGAAAAACTGTTTTTT. The whole variable domain, filled in from reference TRBV29-1 and TRBJ1-4, reads SAVISQKPSRDICQRGTSLTIQCQVDSQVTMMFWYRQQPGQSLTLIATANQGSEATYESGFVIDKFPISRPNLTFSTLTVSNMSPEDSSIYLCSVGRNEKLFFGSGTQLSVL.

The rearrangement joins TRBV5-1 to TRBJ1-6; D gene uncertain. The germline V gene has CDR1 SGHRS and CDR2 YFSETQ. Between the trimmed V and J ends, which lost 0 bases and 7 bases, there was a span of 8 bases. The CDR3 contains 14 residues. CDR3 residues: CASSLVGVNSPLHF. In DNA, the CDR3 is TGCGCCAGCAGCTTGGTTGGGGTCAATTCACCCCTCCACTTT.

V usage is TRBV9 and J usage is TRBJ2-7; TRBD2 is a possible D gene (5 bases). CDR3 length: 14 residues. Trimming removed 1 base at V and 7 bases at J, with 15 bases between. CDR1 is SGDLS and CDR2 is YYNGEE in the germline V gene. CDR3 in DNA: TGTGCCAGCAGCGTACTCCATGACGGAGGAGAGCAGTACTTC. Amino acids: CASSVLHDGGEQYF.

This rearrangement joins TRBV5-6 to TRBJ1-1; D is unclear. This CDR3 comprises 19 residues. V gave up 3 bases and J gave up 3 bases, with 27 bases separating them. The germline gives CDR1 SGHDT, CDR2 YYEEEE. The CDR3 here is CASSSPLLEGRNEDTEAFF. In DNA form, the CDR3 reads TGTGCCAGCAGCTCCCCCCTTCTTGAGGGTCGGAATGAGGACACTGAAGCTTTCTTT.

This clone was counted between two and nine times. CDR3 protein: CASQGEGNTGELFF. The CDR3 DNA sequence: TGTGCCAGCCAGGGTGAGGGGAACACCGGGGAGCTGTTTTTT. The rearrangement links TRBV28 to TRBJ2-2; D is possibly TRBD1 or TRBD2 (5 bases each). V was cut by 8 bases and J by 1 base, with 11 bases left in between. The length of the CDR3 is 14 residues. The germline V gene encodes CDR1 MDHEN and CDR2 SYDVKM.

V is TRBV7-3 and J is TRBJ2-7; weak D call: TRBD2 (6 bases). V lost 1 base to trimming and J lost 6 bases, with 10 bases between them. The CDR3 consists of 13 residues. Germline CDR1 SGHTA, CDR2 FQGTGA. The DNA for the CDR3 is TGTGCCAGCAGCTTAAGTCCCGGGGGCGAGCAGTACTTC. Encoded protein: CASSLSPGGEQYF.

The V call is TRBV4-2, the J call TRBJ1-1, with D perhaps TRBD1 (5 bases). Germline CDR1 is LGHNA and CDR2 is YNFKEQ. The CDR3 covers 15 residues. V was trimmed by 2 bases and J by 1 base, leaving 11 bases between them. CDR3 in amino acids: CASSQRARENTEAFF. DNA for the CDR3: TGTGCCAGCAGCCAACGCGCCAGGGAGAACACTGAAGCTTTCTTT.

This clone occurred a few times. This chain links TRBV7-9 with TRBJ2-5, with TRBD1 identical over 8 bases. Germline CDR1 and CDR2: SEHNR and FQNEAQ (reference sequence). V dropped 8 bases and J dropped 7; count of bases not matched to a gene: 9. The CDR3 runs 13 residues. The CDR3 bases are TGTGCCAGCGGACAGGGCTGGCTTGGGACCCAGTACTTC. It translates to CASGQGWLGTQYF.

The chain carries TRBV13 and TRBJ2-3; possibly TRBD2 for D (5 bases). This CDR3 has 13 amino acids. Germline loops: CDR1 PRHDT, CDR2 FYEKMQ (reference sequence). Trimming cost V 2 bases and J 6 bases, with 9 bases left between them. Here the CDR3 reads CASSLQRGDTQYF. The CDR3 nucleotides are TGTGCCAGCAGCTTACAGCGCGGGGATACGCAGTATTTT.

The chain uses TRBV18 and TRBJ1-1; possible D gene TRBD1, 5 bases. The CDR3 loop spans 13 amino acids. Looked up from germline, CDR1 is KGHSH and CDR2 is LQKENI. V lost 4 bases to trimming and J lost 0 bases, with 6 bases between them. The CDR3 DNA reads as TGTGCCAGCTCACGAGGGGTGAACACTGAAGCTTTCTTT. Its translation: CASSRGVNTEAFF. Drawing the rest from reference TRBV18 and TRBJ1-1, the complete variable domain is NAGVMQNPRHLVRRRGQEARLRCSPMKGHSHVYWYRQLPEEGLKFMVYLQKENIIDESGMPKERFSAEFPKEGPSILRIQQVVRGDSAAYFCASSRGVNTEAFFGQGTRLTVV.

V gene TRBV10-3 combines with J gene TRBJ1-2; TRBD1 agrees at 9 bases. This CDR3 has 17 amino acids. V trimming: 10 bases; J trimming: 4 bases; junction bases outside the gene matches: 19. Germline loops: CDR1 ENHRY, CDR2 SYGVKD. The CDR3 loop is CATSAGTGLRDGYGYTF. CDR3 nucleotide sequence: TGTGCCACCTCGGCCGGGACAGGGCTCCGGGATGGCTATGGCTACACCTTC.

A few counts support this clone. The chain has TRBV30 and TRBJ2-7; D may correspond to TRBD1 or TRBD2 (5 bases each). Trimming took 0 bases from V and 1 from J, leaving 10 bases between them. The CDR3 is 14 amino acids. The V gene's germline CDR1 is GTSNPN and CDR2 SVGIG (reference sequence). The CDR3 reads CAWSVLGESYEQYF. In DNA, the CDR3 is TGTGCCTGGAGTGTACTGGGGGAGTCCTACGAGCAGTACTTC.

The chain has TRBV9 and TRBJ1-1; D might be TRBD1 (5 bases). There are 15 residues in the CDR3. Germline CDR1 and CDR2: SGDLS and YYNGEE. Trimming cost V 3 bases and J 5 bases, with 17 bases left between them. CDR3 residues: CASSAITTGATEAFF. Written as DNA, the CDR3 is TGTGCCAGCAGCGCAATCACGACCGGGGCTACTGAAGCTTTCTTT.

V is TRBV7-2 and J is TRBJ1-6, with D possibly matching TRBD1 (6 bases). V was shortened by 1 base and J by 5 bases, with 9 bases between the two germline ends. In germline, CDR1 is SGHTA, CDR2 FQGNSA. The CDR3 loop spans 15 amino acids. Here the CDR3 DNA reads TGTGCCAGCAGCTTAGGTCAGGGGCATAATTCACCCCTCCACTTT. Amino acid sequence: CASSLGQGHNSPLHF.

The chain is built from TRBV27 and TRBJ2-7; tentatively, D is TRBD1 (6 bases). There are 16 residues in the CDR3. Between the trimmed V and J ends, which lost 5 bases and 7 bases, there was a span of 24 bases. CDR1 is MNHEY, CDR2 SMNVEV, per germline (reference sequence). The CDR3 region has the DNA TGTGCCAGCAGTCCGGACAGCGATCGAAGATCGGGAGAGCAGTACTTC. Encoded protein: CASSPDSDRRSGEQYF.

V usage is TRBV7-9 and J usage is TRBJ1-6, with a weak D call TRBD1 (5 bases). The germline V gene has CDR1 SEHNR and CDR2 FQNEAQ (reference sequence). This CDR3 is 13 amino acids long. Trimming removed 4 bases at V and 10 bases at J, with 11 bases between. In nucleotides, the CDR3 is TGTGCCAGCAGCTATTCGTGGGGGTCACCCCTCCACTTT. Translation: CASSYSWGSPLHF.

The chain joins TRBV21-1 to TRBJ2-1. TRBV21-1 is designated a pseudogene. The CDR3 contains 18 residues. The CDR3 nucleotides read TGTGCCAGCAGCAAAGCCCTTGTCACACTTGTCGGATACAATGAGCAGTTCTTC. Translation gives CASSKALVTLVGYNEQFF.

This clone has a handful of counts. The chain links TRBV19 to TRBJ1-6; 10 nucleotides match TRBD1. CDR1 and CDR2 from the germline V gene are LNHDA and SQIVND (reference sequence). The ends lost 4 bases at V and 6 bases at J; junction bases unmatched: 9. This CDR3 contains 17 residues. The CDR3 is CASSKTGTGASNSPLHF. As DNA, the CDR3 is TGTGCCAGTAGTAAAACCGGGACAGGGGCATCTAATTCACCCCTCCACTTT.

The chain carries TRBV5-4 and TRBJ2-7; 7 bases are a match to TRBD1. The germline CDR1 and CDR2 sequences are SGHNT and YYREEE (reference sequence). This CDR3 is 14 amino acids long. Germline trimming cut 3 bases from V and 6 bases from J; bases unmatched to any gene: 9. For the CDR3, the DNA is TGTGCCAGCAGCTGGACAGGCTCTCTCGGCGAGCAGTACTTC. It yields the protein CASSWTGSLGEQYF.

The chain joins TRBV6-2 or TRBV6-3 to TRBJ1-2, with D possibly TRBD1 on 6 matching bases. The CDR3 length is 15 residues. Germline V CDR1 and CDR2: MNHEY, SVGEGT. V gave up 2 bases and J gave up 4 bases, with 14 bases separating them. This CDR3 is CASSYGTGSVYGYTF. The CDR3 DNA reads TGTGCCAGCAGTTACGGAACAGGGTCGGTCTATGGCTACACCTTC.

This chain joins TRBV28 and TRBJ2-7, with D tentatively TRBD1 or TRBD2 (7 bases each). The germline CDR1 and CDR2 sequences are MDHEN and SYDVKM. There are 18 residues in the CDR3. V dropped 6 bases and J dropped 0 bases, with 24 bases sitting between them. The CDR3 loop reads CASRTPLGGGGSSYEQYF. CDR3 coding DNA: TGTGCCAGCAGGACACCCCTGGGAGGGGGCGGAAGCTCCTACGAGCAGTACTTC.

V and J are TRBV6-1 and TRBJ2-3, with 11 positions matching TRBD2. CDR1 and CDR2 from the germline V gene are MNHNS and SASEGT. V shed 2 bases and J 7 bases; nucleotides not matched to a gene: 5. The CDR3 loop spans 15 amino acids. CDR3 protein: CASSELAGGPNTQYF. The CDR3 DNA follows: TGTGCCAGCAGTGAACTAGCGGGGGGACCAAATACGCAGTATTTT.

This rearrangement joins TRBV3-1 (or the pseudogene TRBV3-2) to TRBJ2-7; tentative D call: TRBD2 (5 bases). Trimming removed 4 bases from V and 1 base from J, with 11 bases in between. CDR3 length: 14 residues. CDR1 and CDR2 (germline): LGHDT, YNNKEL (reference sequence). The CDR3 spells CASSLTTGSYEQYF. CDR3 in DNA: TGTGCCAGCAGCCTGACGACGGGGTCCTACGAGCAGTACTTC.